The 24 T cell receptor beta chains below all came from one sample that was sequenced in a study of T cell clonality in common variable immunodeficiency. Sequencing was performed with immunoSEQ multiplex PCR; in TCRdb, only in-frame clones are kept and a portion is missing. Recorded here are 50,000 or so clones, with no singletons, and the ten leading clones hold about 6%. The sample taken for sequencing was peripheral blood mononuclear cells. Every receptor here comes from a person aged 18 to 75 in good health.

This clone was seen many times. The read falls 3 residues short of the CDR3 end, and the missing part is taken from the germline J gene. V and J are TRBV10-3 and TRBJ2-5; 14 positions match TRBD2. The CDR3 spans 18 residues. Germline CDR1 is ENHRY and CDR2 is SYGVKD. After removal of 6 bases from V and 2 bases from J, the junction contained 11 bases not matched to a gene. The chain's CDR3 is CAIRAHGTSGGVQETQYF. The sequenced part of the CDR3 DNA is TGTGCCATCAGAGCGCACGGGACTAGCGGGGGAGTACAAGAGACC.

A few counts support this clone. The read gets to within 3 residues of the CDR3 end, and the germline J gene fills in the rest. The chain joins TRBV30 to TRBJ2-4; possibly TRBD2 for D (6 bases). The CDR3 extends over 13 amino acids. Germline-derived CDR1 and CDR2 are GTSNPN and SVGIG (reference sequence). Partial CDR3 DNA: TGTGCCTGGAGTACCACATTCGGGACTGGT. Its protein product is CAWSTTFGTG. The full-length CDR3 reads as CAWSTTFGTGQYF.

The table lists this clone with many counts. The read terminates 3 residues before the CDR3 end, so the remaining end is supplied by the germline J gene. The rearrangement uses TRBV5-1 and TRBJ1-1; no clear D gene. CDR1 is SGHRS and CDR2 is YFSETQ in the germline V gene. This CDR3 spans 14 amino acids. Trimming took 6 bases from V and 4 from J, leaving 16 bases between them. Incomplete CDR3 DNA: TGCGCCAGCACCCTCACTCTCCGGGGCACTGAA. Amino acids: CASTLTLRGTE. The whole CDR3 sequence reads CASTLTLRGTEAFF.

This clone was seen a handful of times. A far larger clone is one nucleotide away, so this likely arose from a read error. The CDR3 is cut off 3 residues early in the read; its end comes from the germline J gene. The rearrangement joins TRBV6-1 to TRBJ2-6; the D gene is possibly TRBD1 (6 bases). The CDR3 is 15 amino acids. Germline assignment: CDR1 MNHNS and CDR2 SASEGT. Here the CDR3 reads CVSSEDSSGANVLTF. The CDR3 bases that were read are TGTGTCAGCAGTGAGGACAGCTCTGGGGCCAACGTC.

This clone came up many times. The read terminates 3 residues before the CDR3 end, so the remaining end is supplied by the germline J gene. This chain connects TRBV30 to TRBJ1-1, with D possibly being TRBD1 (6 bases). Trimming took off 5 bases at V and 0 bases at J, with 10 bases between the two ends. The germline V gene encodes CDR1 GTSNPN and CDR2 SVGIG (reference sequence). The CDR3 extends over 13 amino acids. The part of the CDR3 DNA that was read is TGTGCCTGGGGTAGGACAGTGAACACTGAA. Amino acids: CAWGRTVNTE. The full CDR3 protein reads CAWGRTVNTEAFF. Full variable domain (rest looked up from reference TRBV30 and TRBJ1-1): SQTIHQWPATLVQPVGSPLSLECTVEGTSNPNLYWYRQAAGRGLQLLFYSVGIGQISSEVPQNLSASRPQDRQFILSSKKLLLSDSGFYLCAWGRTVNTEAFFGQGTRLTVV.

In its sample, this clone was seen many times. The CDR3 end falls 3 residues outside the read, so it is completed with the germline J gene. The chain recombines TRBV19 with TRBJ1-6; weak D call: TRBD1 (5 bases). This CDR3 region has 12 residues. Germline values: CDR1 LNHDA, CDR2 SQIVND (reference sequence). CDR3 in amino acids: CASSSDPGPLHF. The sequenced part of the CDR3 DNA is TGTGCCAGTAGCTCTGACCCAGGGCCC.

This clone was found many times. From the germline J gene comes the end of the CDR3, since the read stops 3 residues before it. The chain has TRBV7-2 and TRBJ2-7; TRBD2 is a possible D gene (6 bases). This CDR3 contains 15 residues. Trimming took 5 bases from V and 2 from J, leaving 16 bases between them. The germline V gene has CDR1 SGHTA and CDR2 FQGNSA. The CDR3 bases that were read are TGTGCCAGCAGCCCACCGGGACTCATGACCTACGAG. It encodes CASSPPGLMTYE. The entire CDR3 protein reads CASSPPGLMTYEQYF.

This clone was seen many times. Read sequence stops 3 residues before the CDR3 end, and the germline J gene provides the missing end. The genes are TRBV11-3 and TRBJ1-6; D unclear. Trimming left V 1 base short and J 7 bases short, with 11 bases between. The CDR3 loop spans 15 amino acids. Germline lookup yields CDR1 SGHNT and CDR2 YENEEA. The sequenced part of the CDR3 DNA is TGTGCCAGCAGCTTAGGTACTGGGCCGAATTCACCC. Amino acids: CASSLGTGPNSP. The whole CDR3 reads CASSLGTGPNSPLHF.

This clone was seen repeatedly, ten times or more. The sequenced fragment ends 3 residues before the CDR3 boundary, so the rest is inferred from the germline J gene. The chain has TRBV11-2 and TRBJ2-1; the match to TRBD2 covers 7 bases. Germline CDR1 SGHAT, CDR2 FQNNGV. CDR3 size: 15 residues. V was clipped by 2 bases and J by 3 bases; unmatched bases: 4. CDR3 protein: CASSLLRDYYNEQFF. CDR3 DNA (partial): TGTGCCAGCAGCTTATTAAGGGACTACTACAATGAG.

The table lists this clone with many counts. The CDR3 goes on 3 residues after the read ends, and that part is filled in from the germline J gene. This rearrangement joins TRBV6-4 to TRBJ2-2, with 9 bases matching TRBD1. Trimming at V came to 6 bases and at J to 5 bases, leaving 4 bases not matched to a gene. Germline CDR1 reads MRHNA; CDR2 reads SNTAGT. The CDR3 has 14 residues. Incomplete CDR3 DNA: TGTGCCAGCAGACGGACAGGGGAGACCGGGGAG. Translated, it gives CASRRTGETGE. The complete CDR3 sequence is CASRRTGETGELFF.

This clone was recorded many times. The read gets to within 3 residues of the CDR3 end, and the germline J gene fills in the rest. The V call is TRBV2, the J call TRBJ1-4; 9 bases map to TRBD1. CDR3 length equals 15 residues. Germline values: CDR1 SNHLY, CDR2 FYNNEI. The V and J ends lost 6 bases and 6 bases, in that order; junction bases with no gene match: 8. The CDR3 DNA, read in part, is TGTGCCAGCAGGGAAACAGGGGGCTCGGATGAAAAA. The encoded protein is CASRETGGSDEK. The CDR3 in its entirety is CASRETGGSDEKLFF.

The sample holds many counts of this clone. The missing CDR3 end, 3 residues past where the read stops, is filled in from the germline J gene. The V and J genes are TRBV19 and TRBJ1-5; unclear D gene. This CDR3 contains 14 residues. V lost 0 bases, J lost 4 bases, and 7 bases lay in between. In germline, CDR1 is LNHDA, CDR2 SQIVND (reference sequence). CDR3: CASSIDVSNQPQHF. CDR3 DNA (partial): TGTGCCAGTAGTATAGACGTATCGAATCAGCCC.

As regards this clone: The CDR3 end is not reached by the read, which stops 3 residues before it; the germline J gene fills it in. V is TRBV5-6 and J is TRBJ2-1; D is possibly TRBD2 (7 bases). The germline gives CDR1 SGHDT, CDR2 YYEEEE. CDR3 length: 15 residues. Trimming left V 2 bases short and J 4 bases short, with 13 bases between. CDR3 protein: CASSFGGAGYNEQFF. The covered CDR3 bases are TGTGCCAGCAGCTTTGGGGGGGCGGGGTACAATGAG.

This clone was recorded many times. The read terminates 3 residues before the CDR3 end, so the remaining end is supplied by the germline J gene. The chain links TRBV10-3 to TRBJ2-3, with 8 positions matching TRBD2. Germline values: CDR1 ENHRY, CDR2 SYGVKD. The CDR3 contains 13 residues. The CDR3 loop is CAIRGSGEETQYF. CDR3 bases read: TGTGCCATCAGGGGTAGCGGGGAAGAGACG.

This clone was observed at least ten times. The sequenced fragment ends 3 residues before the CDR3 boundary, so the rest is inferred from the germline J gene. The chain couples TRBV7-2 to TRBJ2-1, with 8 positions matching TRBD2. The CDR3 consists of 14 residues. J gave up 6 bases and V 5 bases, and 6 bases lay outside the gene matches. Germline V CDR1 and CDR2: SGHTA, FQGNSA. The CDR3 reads CASSPGLEFNEQFF. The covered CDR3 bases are TGTGCCAGCAGCCCGGGACTAGAATTCAATGAG. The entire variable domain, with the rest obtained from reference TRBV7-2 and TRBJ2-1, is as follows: GAGVSQSPSNKVTEKGKDVELRCDPISGHTALYWYRQSLGQGLEFLIYFQGNSAPDKSGLPSDRFSAERTGGSVSTLTIQRTQQEDSAVYLCASSPGLEFNEQFFGPGTRLTVL.

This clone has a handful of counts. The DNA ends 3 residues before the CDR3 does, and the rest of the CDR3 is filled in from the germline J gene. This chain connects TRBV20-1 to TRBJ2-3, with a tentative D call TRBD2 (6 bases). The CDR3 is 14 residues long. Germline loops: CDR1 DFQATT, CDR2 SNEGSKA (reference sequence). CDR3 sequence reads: CSATTGDLGETQYF. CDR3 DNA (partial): TGCAGTGCTACCACGGGGGACTTAGGGGAGACG.

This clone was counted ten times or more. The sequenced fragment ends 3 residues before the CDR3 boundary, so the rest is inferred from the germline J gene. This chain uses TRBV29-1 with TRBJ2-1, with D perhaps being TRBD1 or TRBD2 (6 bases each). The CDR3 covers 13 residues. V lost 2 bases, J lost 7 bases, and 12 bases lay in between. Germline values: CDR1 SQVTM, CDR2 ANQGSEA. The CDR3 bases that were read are TGCAGCGTTGAACGGAGGGGGAGGAATGAG. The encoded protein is CSVERRGRNE. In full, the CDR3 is CSVERRGRNEQFF.

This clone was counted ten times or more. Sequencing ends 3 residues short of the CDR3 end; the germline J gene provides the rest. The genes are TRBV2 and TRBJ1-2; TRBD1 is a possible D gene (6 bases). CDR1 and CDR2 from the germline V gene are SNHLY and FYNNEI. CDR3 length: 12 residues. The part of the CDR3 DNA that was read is TGTGCCAGCAACCGACAGGCCTCCGGC. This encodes CASNRQASG. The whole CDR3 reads CASNRQASGYTF.

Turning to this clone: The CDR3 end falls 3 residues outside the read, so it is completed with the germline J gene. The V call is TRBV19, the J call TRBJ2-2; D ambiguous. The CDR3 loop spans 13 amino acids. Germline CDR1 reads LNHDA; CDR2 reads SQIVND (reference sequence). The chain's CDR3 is CASSLALNSPLFF. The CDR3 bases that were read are TGTGCCAGTTCTTTGGCACTAAATTCACCG.

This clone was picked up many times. The sequenced CDR3 bases are TGTGCCAGCAGGTGGCAGGGGACCCAAGAGACC. Amino acid sequence: CASRWQGTQET. The CDR3 reads in full as CASRWQGTQETQYF. This chain connects TRBV5-5 to TRBJ2-5; the D gene is possibly TRBD1 (6 bases). The DNA ends 3 residues before the CDR3 does, and the rest of the CDR3 is filled in from the germline J gene. The CDR3 totals 14 residues. The germline CDR1 and CDR2 sequences are SGHKS and YYEKEE (reference sequence). The germline V and J ends were trimmed by 5 bases and 1 base, with 12 bases remaining between them. Full variable domain (outside the CDR3, taken from reference TRBV5-5 and TRBJ2-5): DAGVTQSPTHLIKTRGQQVTLRCSPISGHKSVSWYQQVLGQGPQFIFQYYEKEERGRGNFPDRFSARQFPNYSSELNVNALLLGDSALYLCASRWQGTQETQYFGPGTRLLVL.

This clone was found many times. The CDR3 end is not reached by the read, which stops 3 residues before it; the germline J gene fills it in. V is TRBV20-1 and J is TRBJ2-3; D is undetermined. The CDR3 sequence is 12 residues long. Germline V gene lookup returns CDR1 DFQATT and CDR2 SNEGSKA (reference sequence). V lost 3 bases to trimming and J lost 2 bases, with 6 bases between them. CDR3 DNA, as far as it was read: TGCAGTGCTAGGAGGTTCACAGATACG. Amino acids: CSARRFTDT. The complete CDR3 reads CSARRFTDTQYF.

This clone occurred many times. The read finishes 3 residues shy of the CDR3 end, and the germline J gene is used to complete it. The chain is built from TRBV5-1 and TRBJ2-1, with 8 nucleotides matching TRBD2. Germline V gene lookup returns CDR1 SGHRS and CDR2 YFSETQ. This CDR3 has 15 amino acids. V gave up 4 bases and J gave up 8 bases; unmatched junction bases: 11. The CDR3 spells CASSLSRGAWDEQFF. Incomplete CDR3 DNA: TGCGCCAGCAGCCTCTCGCGGGGGGCCTGGGATGAG.

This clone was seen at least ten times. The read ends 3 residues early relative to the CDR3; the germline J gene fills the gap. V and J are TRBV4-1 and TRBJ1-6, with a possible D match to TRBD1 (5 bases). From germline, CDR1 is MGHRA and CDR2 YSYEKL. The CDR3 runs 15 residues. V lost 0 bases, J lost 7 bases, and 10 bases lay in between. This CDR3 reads CASSQELQVNSPLHF. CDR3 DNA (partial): TGCGCCAGCAGCCAAGAACTACAGGTGAATTCACCC.

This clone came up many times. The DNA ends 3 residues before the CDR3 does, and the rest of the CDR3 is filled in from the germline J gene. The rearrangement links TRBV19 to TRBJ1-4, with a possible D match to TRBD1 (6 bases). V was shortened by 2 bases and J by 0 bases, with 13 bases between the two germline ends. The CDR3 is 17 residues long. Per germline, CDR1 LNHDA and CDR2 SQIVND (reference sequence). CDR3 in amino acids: CASSITGQYATNEKLFF. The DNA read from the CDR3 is TGTGCCAGTAGTATAACCGGACAGTATGCAACTAATGAAAAA.